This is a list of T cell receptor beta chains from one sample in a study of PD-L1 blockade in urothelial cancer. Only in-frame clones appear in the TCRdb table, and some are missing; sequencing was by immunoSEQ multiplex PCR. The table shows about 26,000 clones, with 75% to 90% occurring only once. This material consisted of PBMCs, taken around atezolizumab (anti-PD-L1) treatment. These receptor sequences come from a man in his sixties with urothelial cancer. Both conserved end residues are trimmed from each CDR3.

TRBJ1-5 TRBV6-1 ASSEDRGLNQPQH
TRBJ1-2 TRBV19 ASSNPGQGFRYGYT
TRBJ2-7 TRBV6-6 ASSLGQNYEQY
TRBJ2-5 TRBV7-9 ASIKTGGGETQY
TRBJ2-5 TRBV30 AWSAGTSGETQY
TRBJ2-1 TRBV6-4 ASSPQGEGYNEQF
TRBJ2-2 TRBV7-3 ASSLGDRGRTGELF
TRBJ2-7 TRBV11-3 ASSPLGFPSATGREQY
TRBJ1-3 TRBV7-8 ASSLYRFGDSGNTIY
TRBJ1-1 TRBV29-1 SVGTGGTEAF
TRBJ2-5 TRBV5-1 ASSLSAGLAGEKETQY
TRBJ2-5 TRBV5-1 ASSLGGTSRETQY
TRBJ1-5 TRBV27 ASSPQALGGNQPQH
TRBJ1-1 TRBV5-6 ASSLNTRAASEAF
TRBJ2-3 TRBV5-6 ASSFLGQGPTDTQY
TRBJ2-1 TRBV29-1 SVGRSAAGVYNEQF
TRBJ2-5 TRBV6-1 ASSELAGGPETQY
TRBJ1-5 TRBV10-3 AISEADNQPQH
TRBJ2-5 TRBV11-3 ASSPRGGSGTETQY
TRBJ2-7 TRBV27 ASGDNYYEQY
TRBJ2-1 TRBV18 ASSPTSGGAAEQF
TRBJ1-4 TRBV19 ASSIERRGRNEKLF
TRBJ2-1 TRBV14 ASSPASGRGYEQF
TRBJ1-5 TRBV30 AWRQVLDQPQH
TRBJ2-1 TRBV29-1 SVLGLAGGDSYNEQF
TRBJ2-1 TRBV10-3 AISESIGEQF
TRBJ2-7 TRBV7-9 ASSNPGTYEQY
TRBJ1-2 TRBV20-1 SARVHRDYT
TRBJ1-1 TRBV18 ASSGQGAHTEAF
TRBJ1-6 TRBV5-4 ASSRSSYNSPLH
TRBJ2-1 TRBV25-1 ASSKPGQAYNEQF
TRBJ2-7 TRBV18 ASSTTSGRHYEQY
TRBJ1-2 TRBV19 ASRSPDRGLYGYT
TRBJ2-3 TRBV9 ASSAGQGSDTQY
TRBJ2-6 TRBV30 AWSRDSFGANVLT
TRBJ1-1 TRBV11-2 ASSQGQGGFRAEAF
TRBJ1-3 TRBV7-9 ASSASWGNTIY
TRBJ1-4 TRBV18 ASSPTVPDRMNEKLF
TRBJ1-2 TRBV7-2 ASSLARQTNYGYT
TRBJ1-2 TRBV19 ASSITGKLFYGYT
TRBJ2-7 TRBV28 ASSPGGYEQY
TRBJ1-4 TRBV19 ASTPGQGAATNEKLF
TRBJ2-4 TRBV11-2 ASSANRQGGAKNIQY
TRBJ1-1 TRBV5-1 ASSPGRWGAEAF
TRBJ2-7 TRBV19 ASSIIQQGISYEQY
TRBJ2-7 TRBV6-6 ASSYRGRDEQY
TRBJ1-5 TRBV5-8 ASSPTAANQPQH
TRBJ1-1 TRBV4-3 ASSQDRNTEAF
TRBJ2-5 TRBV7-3 ASSLSRGEAQY
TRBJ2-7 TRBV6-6 ASTTPPYEQY
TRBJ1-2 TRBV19 ASHTGGDGYT
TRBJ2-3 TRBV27 ASNGGGAGTDTQY
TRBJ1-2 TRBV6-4 ASRPAGGGYT
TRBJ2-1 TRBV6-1 AASAGVPSYNEQF
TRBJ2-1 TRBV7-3 ASSPAVGGAYNEQF